The 26 T cell receptor beta chains listed next were all sequenced from one sample in a study of blood T cells in healthy people across ages. The authors ran a second PCR of about 6 to 11 cycles using a sample-barcoded 5' primer and a J-beta primer mix. Via MiXCR, TCRdb re-called the 5' RACE reads, giving one row per CDR3 protein. The sample has about 1 million distinct CDR3 sequences, over 35% seen once; the top ten hold about 19%. The sequenced sample consisted of blood. These receptors were taken from an older woman in good health.

This chain connects TRBV28 to TRBJ2-7, with 7 positions matching TRBD1. V lost 5 bases to trimming and J lost 2 bases; unmatched junction nucleotides: 6. The CDR3 spans 14 residues. CDR1 and CDR2 from the germline V gene are MDHEN and SYDVKM. The chain's CDR3 is CASSDSGQAYEQYF. The CDR3 DNA is TGTGCCAGCAGTGACAGTGGACAGGCCTACGAGCAGTACTTC.

The chain combines TRBV27 with TRBJ1-6; D might be TRBD1 (6 bases). The CDR3 has 15 residues. In germline, CDR1 is MNHEY, CDR2 SMNVEV (reference sequence). V dropped 1 base and J dropped 7 bases, with 11 bases sitting between them. This CDR3 is CASSLLGAHNSPLHF. In DNA, the CDR3 is TGTGCCAGCAGTTTATTGGGGGCTCACAATTCACCCCTCCACTTT.

The DNA for the CDR3 is TGTGCCAGCAGCGCGCGAGGGCATTACGAGCAGTACTTC. As protein: CASSARGHYEQYF. V is TRBV21-1 and J is TRBJ2-7; the table's D call TRBD2 went unverified against the DNA. TRBV21-1 is noted as a pseudogene. The CDR3 is 13 residues long.

The chain uses TRBV20-1 and TRBJ1-2, with unresolved D. The CDR3 has 13 residues. The germline V and J ends were trimmed by 5 bases and 7 bases, with 17 bases remaining between them. Germline V lookup: CDR1 DFQATT, CDR2 SNEGSKA (reference sequence). The CDR3 region has the DNA TGCAGTGCTCCCCCGCCCGGCCAAGGTGGCTACACCTTC. It specifies CSAPPPGQGGYTF.

The chain couples TRBV6-5 to TRBJ1-2; the D gene is possibly TRBD1 (6 bases). Trimming took off 6 bases at V and 4 bases at J, with 15 bases between the two ends. CDR1 is MNHEY, CDR2 SVGAGI, per germline. The CDR3 is 14 amino acids. The CDR3 region is CASRLDRPPYGYTF. The CDR3 DNA follows: TGTGCCAGCAGACTCGACAGGCCACCCTATGGCTACACCTTC.

In its sample, this clonotype was seen a few times. The chain has TRBV6-6 and TRBJ2-7; 8 nucleotides agree with TRBD1. CDR1 and CDR2 (germline): MNHNY, SVGAGI (reference sequence). The CDR3 runs 15 residues. V lost 1 base, J lost 5 bases, and 7 bases stayed unmatched. The chain's CDR3 is CASSYWTGTGNEQYF. For the CDR3, the DNA is TGTGCCAGCAGTTACTGGACAGGGACGGGCAACGAGCAGTACTTC.

The rearrangement links TRBV7-9 to TRBJ2-1; D remains unclear. The CDR3 contains 15 residues. The germline CDR1 and CDR2 sequences are SEHNR and FQNEAQ (reference sequence). The V end was cut by 2 bases, the J end by 4 bases, with 12 bases between. CDR3 protein: CASSLIRSPYNEQFF. CDR3 DNA: TGTGCCAGCAGCTTAATTAGGTCCCCGTACAATGAGCAGTTCTTC.

The table lists this clonotype with a few counts. The rearrangement links TRBV4-1 to TRBJ2-1; 14 nucleotides line up with TRBD2. Germline V CDR1 and CDR2: MGHRA, YSYEKL. There are 19 residues in the CDR3. The V gene end was trimmed by 0 bases and the J gene end by 7 bases; junction bases not matched to a gene: 11. CDR3 sequence reads: CASSQEGLAGAGRFNEQFF. CDR3 nucleotide sequence: TGCGCCAGCAGCCAAGAGGGACTAGCGGGAGCGGGGCGCTTTAATGAGCAGTTCTTC.

There are a few counts of this clonotype. The CDR3: CASSAGTGESGANVLTF. The CDR3 DNA sequence: TGCGCCAGCAGCGCCGGGACAGGGGAATCTGGGGCCAACGTCCTGACTTTC. This sequence joins TRBV5-1 and TRBJ2-6, with TRBD1 matching 10 bases. CDR3 size: 17 residues. J gave up 1 base and V 4 bases, and 5 bases lay outside the gene matches. CDR1 and CDR2 from the germline V gene are SGHRS and YFSETQ.

This clonotype was counted between two and nine times. V is TRBV27 and J is TRBJ2-3; 7 nucleotides agree with TRBD2. This CDR3 is 17 amino acids long. The germline V gene has CDR1 MNHEY and CDR2 SMNVEV (reference sequence). V shed 3 bases and J 0 bases; nucleotides not matched to a gene: 9. CDR3 loop: CASSFWASGTSTDTQYF. DNA of the CDR3: TGTGCCAGCAGTTTTTGGGCTAGCGGAACGAGCACAGATACGCAGTATTTT.

The chain employs TRBV6-5 and TRBJ2-5; TRBD2 aligns across 8 bases. Germline loops: CDR1 MNHEY, CDR2 SVGAGI. There are 16 residues in the CDR3. The V gene end was trimmed by 5 bases and the J gene end by 11 bases; junction bases not matched to a gene: 19. As DNA, the CDR3 is TGTGCCAGCAGTACTCCACCGGGCCCGGGAGGGAATGAGCAGTACTTC. Translation gives CASSTPPGPGGNEQYF.

J is TRBJ2-1 and V is TRBV15; a possible D gene is TRBD2 (5 bases). The CDR3 has 18 amino acids. Germline assignment: CDR1 LNHNV and CDR2 YYDKDF (reference sequence). V gave up 3 bases and J gave up 2 bases, with 20 bases separating them. CDR3: CATSSLPAGTRTYNEQFF. The CDR3 nucleotides read TGTGCCACCAGCAGCCTACCCGCGGGCACTAGGACCTACAATGAGCAGTTCTTC. The full variable domain, completed using reference TRBV15 and TRBJ2-1, is DAMVIQNPRYQVTQFGKPVTLSCSQTLNHNVMYWYQQKSSQAPKLLFHYYDKDFNNEADTPDNFQSRRPNTSFCFLDIRSPGLGDTAMYLCATSSLPAGTRTYNEQFFGPGTRLTVL.

This clonotype was detected only a few times. This rearrangement joins TRBV20-1 to TRBJ2-3; TRBD1 aligns across 7 bases. CDR1 and CDR2 from the germline V gene are DFQATT and SNEGSKA (reference sequence). CDR3 size: 12 residues. V shed 4 bases, J shed 6 bases, and the junction held 4 bases outside the gene matches. CDR3 nucleotide sequence: TGCAGTGCTAAGCCGACAGGGGATACGCAGTATTTT. It translates to CSAKPTGDTQYF.

This chain links TRBV12-3 or TRBV12-4 with TRBJ1-5; a weak D match, TRBD1 (6 bases). The CDR3 consists of 16 residues. V lost 5 bases and J 7 bases, leaving 21 bases between the germline ends. The CDR3: CASSKWRGAKRQPQHF. The CDR3 coding sequence is TGTGCCAGCAGTAAATGGCGGGGGGCTAAACGGCAGCCCCAGCATTTT.

The gene calls are TRBV20-1 and TRBJ2-1, with a weak D call TRBD1 (5 bases). Germline V gives CDR1 DFQATT, CDR2 SNEGSKA (reference sequence). V was trimmed by 7 bases and J by 6 bases, leaving 10 bases between them. The CDR3 covers 11 residues. The CDR3 spells CSVTQGNEQFF. CDR3 bases: TGCAGTGTTACCCAGGGCAATGAGCAGTTCTTC.

The gene calls are TRBV7-9 and TRBJ1-4; weak D call: TRBD1 (6 bases). Germline-derived CDR1 and CDR2 are SEHNR and FQNEAQ (reference sequence). V lost 5 bases and J lost 3, with 10 bases in between. CDR3 length: 14 amino acids. CDR3 DNA: TGTGCCAGCAGCCAGGGGAAGGCTAATGAAAAACTGTTTTTT. This sequence encodes CASSQGKANEKLFF.

A remark on this clonotype: This may be a read error: a much more frequent sequence differs by one nucleotide. This chain connects TRBV27 to TRBJ2-4; 9 bases agree with TRBD1. TRBJ2-7 matches the DNA end more closely, so the J call is doubtful. There are 13 residues in the CDR3. Germline loops: CDR1 MNHEY, CDR2 SMNVEV (reference sequence). Here the CDR3 reads CASSFGTGSEQYF. Here the CDR3 DNA reads TGTGCCAGCAGTTTCGGGACAGGGAGCGAGCAGTACTTC.

The chain combines TRBV10-3 with TRBJ2-2; 8 bases are a match to TRBD2. The CDR3 runs to 13 residues. Germline V CDR1 and CDR2: ENHRY, SYGVKD. V was pared by 10 bases and J by 2 bases, with 3 bases of the junction left unmatched. CDR3 sequence (DNA): TGTGCCACTACTAGCGGAAACACCGGGGAGCTGTTTTTT. Translating gives CATTSGNTGELFF.

This chain links TRBV20-1 with TRBJ2-7; D possibly uses TRBD1 or TRBD2 (7 bases each). The CDR3 has 16 amino acids. V was shortened by 4 bases and J by 7 bases, with 26 bases between the two germline ends. Germline CDR1 is DFQATT and CDR2 is SNEGSKA (reference sequence). The CDR3 DNA sequence: TGCAGTGCTACCAAGGGGGCAAGAACTAGCGCCCTGGAGCAGTACTTC. Translating gives CSATKGARTSALEQYF.

The CDR3 bases are TGCAGTGCTAGAGATTACAGGGAAGTCATAGATACGCAGTATTTT. Translating gives CSARDYREVIDTQYF. The chain couples TRBV20-1 to TRBJ2-3, with a tentative D call TRBD1 (6 bases). The CDR3 contains 15 residues. The V gene lost 0 bases and the J gene lost 5 bases, with 15 bases spanning the gap. Germline CDR1 and CDR2: DFQATT and SNEGSKA (reference sequence).

The rearrangement links TRBV27 to TRBJ2-1; no firm D call. Trimming left V 9 bases short and J 6 bases short, with 9 bases between. Looked up from germline, CDR1 is MNHEY and CDR2 is SMNVEV (reference sequence). The CDR3 is 11 residues long. Here the CDR3 DNA reads TGTGCCAGTTTAGGGCGCAATGAGCAGTTCTTC. Translating gives CASLGRNEQFF.

A single count supports this clonotype. V and J are TRBV18 and TRBJ2-7, with 13 bases fitting TRBD2. Trimming removed 3 bases from V and 7 bases from J; junction bases left unmatched: 6. Germline V gene lookup returns CDR1 KGHSH and CDR2 LQKENI. The CDR3 is 15 residues long. The CDR3 nucleotides read TGTGCCAGCTCACCTACTGGACTAGCGGGAGTTGAGCAGTACTTC. The encoded protein is CASSPTGLAGVEQYF.

This clonotype has only one observation. This chain joins TRBV6-1 and TRBJ2-7; a possible D gene is TRBD1 (6 bases). CDR1 is MNHNS and CDR2 is SASEGT in the germline V gene. The V end was cut by 4 bases, the J end by 0 bases, with 10 bases between. This CDR3 region has 14 residues. The CDR3 here is CASSARGTSYEQYF. The CDR3 bases are TGTGCCAGCAGTGCCAGGGGAACCTCCTACGAGCAGTACTTC.

This chain uses TRBV20-1 with TRBJ1-1; tentative D call: TRBD1 (6 bases). V dropped 3 bases and J dropped 2 bases, with 16 bases sitting between them. Germline CDR1 reads DFQATT; CDR2 reads SNEGSKA (reference sequence). CDR3 length: 15 residues. The DNA for the CDR3 is TGCAGTGCTAGCAGAATAGACAGGAGTAACACTGAAGCTTTCTTT. Its protein is CSASRIDRSNTEAFF.

The rearrangement uses TRBV29-1 and TRBJ2-5; D remains unclear. The last part of the DNA fits TRBJ2-7 better; the J call may be wrong. The CDR3 length is 15 residues. Germline V CDR1 and CDR2: SQVTM, ANQGSEA. CDR3 DNA: TGCAGCGTTGAAGATCGTGCTATCGGAGTCTACGAGCAGTACTTC. Protein sequence: CSVEDRAIGVYEQYF.

The chain has TRBV7-6 and TRBJ2-7; TRBD2 might be the D (5 bases). CDR1 and CDR2 from the germline V gene are SGHVS and FNYEAQ. This CDR3 is built from 17 residues. Between the trimmed V and J ends, which lost 1 base and 0 bases, there was a span of 16 bases. The CDR3 here is CASSLVESGSNSYEQYF. For the CDR3, the DNA is TGTGCCAGCAGCTTAGTTGAATCGGGATCCAACTCCTACGAGCAGTACTTC.